The clone carrying this T cell receptor beta chain was found once. This probably arose from a read error, given a far larger clone one base away. Libraries were prepared by immunoSEQ multiplex PCR; TCRdb keeps only in-frame clonotypes and omits some of them. The sample lists about 1.1 million clones, roughly 74% seen once, with roughly 0.55% in the top ten. This sample is drawn from a study of shared clonotypes between healthy human individuals. Trimming stripped 1 base from V and 0 bases from J, with 3 bases between. The CDR3 contains 13 residues. The germline V gene encodes CDR1 SEHNR and CDR2 FQNEAQ (reference sequence).

Sequenced material: memory CD4+ T cells from PBMCs. Indicated subset: CD45RA-negative fraction. The chain recombines TRBV7-9 with TRBJ1-2; D call uncertain. The receptor was isolated from a man between 18 and 35 years old in good health. Some clones in this sample may be carry-over from other donors' samples. For the CDR3, the DNA is TGTGCCAGCAGCTTAGACACTAACTATGGCTACACCTTC. Its protein is CASSLDTNYGYTF.